This T cell receptor beta chain was sequenced in a study of CD8 T cells in ankylosing spondylitis. General study results and limits: In ankylosing spondylitis blood, a motif of roughly eight highly homologous TCR beta variants appeared characteristic. There were earlier reports of some motif variants in reactive arthritis synovial fluid and blood. Disease-linked clones were found to be CD8+ and relatively rare in peripheral blood. Reports say disease-linked clones showed up significantly more in matched ankylosing spondylitis synovial fluid.

Concerning this clonotype: Its antigen remains unidentified.

In making TCR beta libraries, quantitative 5'-RACE with molecular barcodes was used. TCRdb redid the calling of the 5' RACE reads with MiXCR, one entry per CDR3 protein. The sample consists of 700,000 to 1,000,000 distinct CDR3 sequences, over 9.5% of them appearing once. The sequenced material came from blood, either unsorted or a sorted T cell fraction (not recorded which). This sequence originates from a male donor with ankylosing spondylitis.

This CDR3 is CASSQGGPLAEQFF. CDR3 coding DNA: TGTGCCAGCAGCCAAGGAGGCCCCCTAGCGGAGCAGTTCTTC. The chain employs TRBV3-1 and TRBJ2-1; D perhaps matches TRBD2 (6 bases). The V and J ends lost 1 base and 10 bases respectively, with 14 bases between them. Germline V gene data show CDR1 as LGHDT and CDR2 as YNNKEL (reference sequence). The CDR3 is 14 amino acids.